This TCR beta chain appears in the sequencing data of a study of blood T cell repertoires in COVID-19. TCRdb keeps only in-frame clones here, not all; method: immunoSEQ multiplex PCR. The sample contains 50,000 to 65,000 clones, 80% to 90% of which appear only once. Sample: peripheral blood. This clonotype was sampled from a human donor in a cohort sampled during active COVID-19.

CDR3 residues: CASSVATGVAGELFF. CDR3 nucleotides: TGTGCCAGCAGCGTAGCAACAGGGGTTGCCGGGGAGCTGTTTTTT. This sequence joins TRBV9 and TRBJ2-2; TRBD1 matches at 7 bases. The CDR3 has 15 amino acids. Germline V gene data show CDR1 as SGDLS and CDR2 as YYNGEE. Trimming cost V 0 bases and J 6 bases; bases outside gene matches: 5.